The 5 T cell receptor beta chains below were found in one sample sequenced in a study of cytomegalovirus exposure and HLA in healthy donors. Method: immunoSEQ multiplex PCR; TCRdb's copy keeps in-frame clones and lacks some. The sample includes a few hundred thousand clones, 88% of them seen just once. Sequenced material: PBMCs. The receptor source for this set is a woman between 18 and 29 years old in good health and CMV-seronegative.

The CDR3 spells CASSSRLAGAIINEQFF. CDR3 nucleotide sequence: TGTGCCAGCAGCTCGAGACTAGCGGGAGCTATAATCAATGAGCAGTTCTTC. J is TRBJ2-1 and V is TRBV5-6; 12 positions agree with TRBD2. J was trimmed by 6 bases and V by 3 bases; bases with no gene match: 10. The CDR3 sequence is 17 residues long. CDR1 and CDR2 from the germline V gene are SGHDT and YYEEEE.

The chain combines TRBV14 with TRBJ2-4; possibly TRBD1 for D (6 bases). CDR1 and CDR2 from the germline V gene are SGHDN and FVKESK. The CDR3 extends over 18 amino acids. Trimming left V 3 bases short and J 2 bases short, with 20 bases between. CDR3 sequence (DNA): TGTGCCAGCAGCCAGAGCTCACAGGGCCCTAGAACCAAAAACATTCAGTACTTC. This translates into CASSQSSQGPRTKNIQYF.

CDR3 sequence (DNA): TGTGCCAGCTTTAGCGGGAGATTGTACGAGCAGTACTTC. It specifies CASFSGRLYEQYF. This chain connects TRBV6-1 to TRBJ2-7, with 9 bases lining up with TRBD2. This CDR3 has 13 residues. CDR1 MNHNS and CDR2 SASEGT come from the germline V gene. V shed 8 bases, J shed 4 bases, and the junction held 6 bases outside the gene matches.

This clone appeared a single time. V usage is TRBV19 and J usage is TRBJ1-1, with D hard to call. V lost 2 bases, J lost 3 bases, and 13 bases lay in between. The CDR3 extends over 15 amino acids. CDR1 and CDR2 from the germline V gene are LNHDA and SQIVND (reference sequence). CDR3 bases: TGTGCCAGTAGTATACTGGCAGGCCCGGACACTGAAGCTTTCTTT. This codes for CASSILAGPDTEAFF.

The V gene is TRBV7-9, the J gene TRBJ2-1; D is ambiguous. V gave up 1 base and J gave up 1 base, with 8 bases separating them. Germline loops: CDR1 SEHNR, CDR2 FQNEAQ (reference sequence). The CDR3 length is 15 residues. CDR3 amino acids: CASSLVGVSYNEQFF. CDR3 DNA: TGTGCCAGCAGCTTAGTTGGAGTATCCTACAATGAGCAGTTCTTC.